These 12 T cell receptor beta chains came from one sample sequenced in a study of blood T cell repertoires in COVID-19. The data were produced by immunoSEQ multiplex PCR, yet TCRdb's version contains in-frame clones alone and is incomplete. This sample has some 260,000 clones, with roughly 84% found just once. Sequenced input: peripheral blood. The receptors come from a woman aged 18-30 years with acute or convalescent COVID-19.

The CDR3, as DNA: TGCGCCAGCAGCTTGGACTGGGACGGGACAGGGGGCTACGAGCAGTACTTC. Its protein is CASSLDWDGTGGYEQYF. This chain connects TRBV5-1 to TRBJ2-7; 11 bases fit TRBD1. CDR1 is SGHRS, CDR2 YFSETQ, per germline. The trim removed 0 bases at V and 3 bases at J, leaving 8 bases unmatched. The CDR3 is made up of 17 amino acids.

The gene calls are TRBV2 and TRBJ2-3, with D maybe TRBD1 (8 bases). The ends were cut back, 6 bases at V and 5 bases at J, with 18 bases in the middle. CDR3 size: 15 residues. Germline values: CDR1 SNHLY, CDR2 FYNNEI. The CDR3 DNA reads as TGTGCCAGCAGGAAAACAGGGGGGAGGGGAGATACGCAGTATTTT. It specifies CASRKTGGRGDTQYF.

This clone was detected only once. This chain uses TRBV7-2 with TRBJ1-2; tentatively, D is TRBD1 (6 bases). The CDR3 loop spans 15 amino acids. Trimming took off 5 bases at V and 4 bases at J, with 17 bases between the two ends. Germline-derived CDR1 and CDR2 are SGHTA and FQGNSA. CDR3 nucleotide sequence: TGTGCCAGCAGCCCAGGGGCCTCGACACCCTATGGCTACACCTTC. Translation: CASSPGASTPYGYTF. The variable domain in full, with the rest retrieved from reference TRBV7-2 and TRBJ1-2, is GAGVSQSPSNKVTEKGKDVELRCDPISGHTALYWYRQSLGQGLEFLIYFQGNSAPDKSGLPSDRFSAERTGGSVSTLTIQRTQQEDSAVYLCASSPGASTPYGYTFGSGTRLTVV.

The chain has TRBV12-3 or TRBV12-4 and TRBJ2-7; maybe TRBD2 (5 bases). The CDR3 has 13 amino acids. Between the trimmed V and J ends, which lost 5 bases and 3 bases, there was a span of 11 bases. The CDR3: CASSPTIFYEQYF. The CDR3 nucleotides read TGTGCCAGCAGTCCGACTATATTCTACGAGCAGTACTTC.

CDR3 nucleotide sequence: TGTGCCAGCAGCCAAGATTGGGTGACTGGGTACAATGAGCAGTTCTTC. It codes for CASSQDWVTGYNEQFF. The chain combines TRBV3-1 (or the pseudogene TRBV3-2) with TRBJ2-1; no clear D gene. Germline V gene data show CDR1 as LGHDT and CDR2 as YNNKEL (reference sequence). The ends were cut back, 0 bases at V and 4 bases at J, with 13 bases in the middle. The CDR3 consists of 16 residues.

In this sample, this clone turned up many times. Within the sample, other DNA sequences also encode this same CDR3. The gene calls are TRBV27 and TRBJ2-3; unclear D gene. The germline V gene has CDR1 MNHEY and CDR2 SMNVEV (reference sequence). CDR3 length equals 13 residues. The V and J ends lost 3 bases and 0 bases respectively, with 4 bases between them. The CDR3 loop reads CASSLSSTDTQYF. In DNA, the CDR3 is TGTGCCAGCAGTTTGTCTAGCACAGATACGCAGTATTTT.

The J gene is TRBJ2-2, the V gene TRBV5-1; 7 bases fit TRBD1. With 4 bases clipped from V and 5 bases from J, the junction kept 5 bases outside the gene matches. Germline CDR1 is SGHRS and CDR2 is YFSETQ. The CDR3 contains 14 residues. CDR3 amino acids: CASSPTGQTGELFF. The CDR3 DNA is TGCGCCAGCAGCCCGACAGGGCAAACCGGGGAGCTGTTTTTT.

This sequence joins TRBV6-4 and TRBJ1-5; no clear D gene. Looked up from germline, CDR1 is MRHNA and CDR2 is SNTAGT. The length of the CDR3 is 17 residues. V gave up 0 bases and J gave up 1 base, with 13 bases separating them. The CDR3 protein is CASSDSGREGSNQPQHF. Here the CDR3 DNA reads TGTGCCAGCAGTGACTCGGGGAGGGAAGGGAGCAATCAGCCCCAGCATTTT.

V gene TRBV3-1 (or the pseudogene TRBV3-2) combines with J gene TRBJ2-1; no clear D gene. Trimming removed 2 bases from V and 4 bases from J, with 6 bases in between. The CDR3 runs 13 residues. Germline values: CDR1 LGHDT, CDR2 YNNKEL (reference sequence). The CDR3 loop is CASSQYSYNEQFF. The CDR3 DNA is TGTGCCAGCAGCCAATACTCTTACAATGAGCAGTTCTTC.

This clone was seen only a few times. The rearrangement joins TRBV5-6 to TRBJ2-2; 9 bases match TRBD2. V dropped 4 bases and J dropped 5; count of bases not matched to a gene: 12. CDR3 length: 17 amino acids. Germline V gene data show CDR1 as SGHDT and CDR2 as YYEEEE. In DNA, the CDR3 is TGTGCCAGCAGCCGTCCCCCAGCGGGAGGAAGAACCGGGGAGCTGTTTTTT. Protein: CASSRPPAGGRTGELFF.

This chain's CDR3 is CASSPGLAGVLDEQFF. The CDR3, as DNA: TGTGCCAGCAGCCCGGGACTAGCGGGAGTGTTGGATGAGCAGTTCTTC. The chain uses TRBV7-3 and TRBJ2-1; TRBD2 matches 14 bases. CDR1 and CDR2 (germline): SGHTA, FQGTGA. Losses at the gene ends were 5 bases for V and 8 bases for J; bases not matched to a gene: 8. The CDR3 is made up of 16 amino acids.

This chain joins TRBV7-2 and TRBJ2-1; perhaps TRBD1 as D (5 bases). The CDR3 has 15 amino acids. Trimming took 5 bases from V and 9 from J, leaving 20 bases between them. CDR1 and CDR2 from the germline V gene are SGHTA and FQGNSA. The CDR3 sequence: CASSPYSTRGAEQFF. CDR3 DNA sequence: TGTGCCAGCAGCCCCTACTCGACACGTGGGGCTGAGCAGTTCTTC.